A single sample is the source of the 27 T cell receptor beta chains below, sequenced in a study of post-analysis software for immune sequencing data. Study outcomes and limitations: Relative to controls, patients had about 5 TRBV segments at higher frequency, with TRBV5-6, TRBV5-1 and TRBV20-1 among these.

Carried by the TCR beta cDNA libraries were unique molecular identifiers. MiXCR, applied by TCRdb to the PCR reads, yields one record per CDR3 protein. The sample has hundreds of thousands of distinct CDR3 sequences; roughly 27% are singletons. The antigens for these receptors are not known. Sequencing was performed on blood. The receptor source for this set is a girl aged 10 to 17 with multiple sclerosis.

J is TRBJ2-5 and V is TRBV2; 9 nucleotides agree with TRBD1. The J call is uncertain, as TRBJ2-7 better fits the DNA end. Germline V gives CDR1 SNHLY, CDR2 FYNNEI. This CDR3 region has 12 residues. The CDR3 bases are TGTGCCGGAGGGACAGGGTTCGGCGAGCAGTACTTC. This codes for CAGGTGFGEQYF.

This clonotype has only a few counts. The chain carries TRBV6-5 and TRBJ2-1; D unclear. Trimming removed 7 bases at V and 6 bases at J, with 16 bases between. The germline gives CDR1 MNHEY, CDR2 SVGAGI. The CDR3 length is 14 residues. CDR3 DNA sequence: TGTGCCAGCATCTCCACTGCCCTGGGCAATGAGCAGTTCTTC. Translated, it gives CASISTALGNEQFF.

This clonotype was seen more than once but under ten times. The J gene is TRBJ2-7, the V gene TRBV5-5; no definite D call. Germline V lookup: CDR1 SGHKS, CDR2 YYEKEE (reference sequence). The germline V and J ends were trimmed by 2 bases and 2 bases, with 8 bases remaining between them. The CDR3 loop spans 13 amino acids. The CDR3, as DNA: TGTGCCAGCAGCTTTAGACCCGCCTACGAGCAGTACTTC. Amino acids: CASSFRPAYEQYF. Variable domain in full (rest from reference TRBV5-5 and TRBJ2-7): DAGVTQSPTHLIKTRGQQVTLRCSPISGHKSVSWYQQVLGQGPQFIFQYYEKEERGRGNFPDRFSARQFPNYSSELNVNALLLGDSALYLCASSFRPAYEQYFGPGTRLTVT.

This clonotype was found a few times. CDR3 protein: CSAPRPGAPGDTQYF. The CDR3 DNA reads as TGCAGTGCTCCAAGACCGGGAGCACCGGGGGATACGCAGTATTTT. This rearrangement joins TRBV20-1 to TRBJ2-3, with TRBD2 as a possible D gene (6 bases). The germline CDR1 and CDR2 sequences are DFQATT and SNEGSKA (reference sequence). Trimming pared 5 bases from V and 6 bases from J, leaving 21 bases between. The CDR3 runs 15 residues.

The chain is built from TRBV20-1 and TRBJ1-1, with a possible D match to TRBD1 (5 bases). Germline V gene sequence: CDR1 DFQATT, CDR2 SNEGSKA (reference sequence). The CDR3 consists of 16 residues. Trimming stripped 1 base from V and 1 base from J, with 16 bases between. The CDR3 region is CSARGIWGGGNTEAFF. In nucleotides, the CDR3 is TGCAGTGCTAGAGGGATTTGGGGGGGAGGGAACACTGAAGCTTTCTTT.

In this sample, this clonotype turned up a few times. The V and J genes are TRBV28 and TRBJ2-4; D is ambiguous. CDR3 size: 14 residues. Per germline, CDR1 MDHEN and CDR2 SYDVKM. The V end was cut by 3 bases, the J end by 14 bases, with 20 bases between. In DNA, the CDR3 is TGTGCCAGCAGTTTCCTCTTAAACCCGTGGATGAAGTACTTC. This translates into CASSFLLNPWMKYF.

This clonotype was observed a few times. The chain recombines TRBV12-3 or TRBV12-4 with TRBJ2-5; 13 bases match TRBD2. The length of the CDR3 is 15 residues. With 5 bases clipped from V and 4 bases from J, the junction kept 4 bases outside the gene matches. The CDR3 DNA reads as TGTGCCAGCAGTACTAGCGGGGGGGCCGCAGAGACCCAGTACTTC. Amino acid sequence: CASSTSGGAAETQYF.

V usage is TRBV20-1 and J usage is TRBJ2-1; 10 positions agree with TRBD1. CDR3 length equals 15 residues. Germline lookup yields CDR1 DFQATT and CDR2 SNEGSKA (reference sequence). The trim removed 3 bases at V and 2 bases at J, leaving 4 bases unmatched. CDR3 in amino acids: CSARRDRGPYNEQFF. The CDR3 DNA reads TGCAGTGCTAGGCGGGACAGGGGTCCCTACAATGAGCAGTTCTTC.

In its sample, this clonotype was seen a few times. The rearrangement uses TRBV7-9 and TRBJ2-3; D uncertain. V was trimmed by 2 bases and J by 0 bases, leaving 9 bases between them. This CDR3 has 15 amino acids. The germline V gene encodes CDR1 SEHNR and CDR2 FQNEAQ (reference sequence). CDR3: CASSLIETSTDTQYF. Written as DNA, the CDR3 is TGTGCCAGCAGCTTAATCGAGACTAGCACAGATACGCAGTATTTT. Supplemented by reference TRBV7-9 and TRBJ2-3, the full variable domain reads DTGVSQNPRHKITKRGQNVTFRCDPISEHNRLYWYRQTLGQGPEFLTYFQNEAQLEKSRLLSDRFSAERPKGSFSTLEIQRTEQGDSAMYLCASSLIETSTDTQYFGPGTRLTVL.

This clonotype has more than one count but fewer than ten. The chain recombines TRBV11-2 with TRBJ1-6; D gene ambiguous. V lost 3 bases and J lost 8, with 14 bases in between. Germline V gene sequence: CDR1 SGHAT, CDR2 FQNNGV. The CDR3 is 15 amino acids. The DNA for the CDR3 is TGTGCCAGCAGCTTTCCACCTCAAGTGGATTCACCCCTCCACTTT. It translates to CASSFPPQVDSPLHF.

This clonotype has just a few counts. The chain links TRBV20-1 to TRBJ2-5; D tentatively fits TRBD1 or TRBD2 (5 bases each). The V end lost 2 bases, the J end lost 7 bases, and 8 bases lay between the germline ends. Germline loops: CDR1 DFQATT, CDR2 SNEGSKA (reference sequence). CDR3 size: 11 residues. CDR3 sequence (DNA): TGCAGTGCTAGACCGAGGGGGACCCAGTACTTC. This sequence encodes CSARPRGTQYF.

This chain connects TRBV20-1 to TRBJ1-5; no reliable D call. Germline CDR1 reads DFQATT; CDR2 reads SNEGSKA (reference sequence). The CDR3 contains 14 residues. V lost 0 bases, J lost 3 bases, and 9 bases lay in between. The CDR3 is CSARESENNQPQHF. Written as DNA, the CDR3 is TGCAGTGCTAGAGAGTCAGAGAACAATCAGCCCCAGCATTTT.

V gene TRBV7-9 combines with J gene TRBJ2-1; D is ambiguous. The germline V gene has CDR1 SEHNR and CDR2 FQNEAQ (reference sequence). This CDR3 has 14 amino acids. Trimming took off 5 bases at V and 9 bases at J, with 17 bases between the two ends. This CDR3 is CASSPNLDHGEQFF. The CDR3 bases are TGTGCCAGCAGCCCGAACCTGGACCATGGTGAGCAGTTCTTC.

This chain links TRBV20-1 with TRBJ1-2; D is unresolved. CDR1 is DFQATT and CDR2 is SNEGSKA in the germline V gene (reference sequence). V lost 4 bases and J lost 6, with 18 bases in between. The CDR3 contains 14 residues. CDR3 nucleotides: TGCAGTGCTATAACCCCGGATGGTTTGGATGGCTACACCTTC. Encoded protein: CSAITPDGLDGYTF.

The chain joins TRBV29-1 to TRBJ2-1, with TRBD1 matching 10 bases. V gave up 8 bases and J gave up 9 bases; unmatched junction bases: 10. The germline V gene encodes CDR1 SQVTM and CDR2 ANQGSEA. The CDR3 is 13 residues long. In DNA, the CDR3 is TGCAGCATACGGATGACAGGGGGCAGTGAGCAGTTCTTC. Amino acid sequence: CSIRMTGGSEQFF.

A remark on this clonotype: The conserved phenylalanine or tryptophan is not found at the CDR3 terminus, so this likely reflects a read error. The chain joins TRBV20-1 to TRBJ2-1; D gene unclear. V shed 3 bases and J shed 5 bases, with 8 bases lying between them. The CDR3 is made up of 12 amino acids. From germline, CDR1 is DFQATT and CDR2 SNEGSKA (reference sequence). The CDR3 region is CSARLPNNEQFV. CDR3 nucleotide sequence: TGCAGTGCTAGGTTACCAAACAATGAGCAGTTCGTC.

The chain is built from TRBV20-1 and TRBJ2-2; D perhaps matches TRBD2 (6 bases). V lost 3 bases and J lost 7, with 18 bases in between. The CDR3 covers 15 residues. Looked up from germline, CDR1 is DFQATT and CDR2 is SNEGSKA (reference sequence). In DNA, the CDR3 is TGCAGTGCTAGCCCCTACGGAGGGTTGTACGGGGAGCTGTTTTTT. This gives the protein CSASPYGGLYGELFF.

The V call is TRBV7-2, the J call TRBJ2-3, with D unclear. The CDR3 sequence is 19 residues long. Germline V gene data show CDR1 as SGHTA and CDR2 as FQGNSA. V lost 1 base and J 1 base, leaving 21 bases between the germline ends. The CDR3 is CASSLERGPGPHRTDTQYF. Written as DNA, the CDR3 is TGTGCCAGCAGCTTAGAGCGCGGACCGGGCCCTCACCGCACAGATACGCAGTATTTT.

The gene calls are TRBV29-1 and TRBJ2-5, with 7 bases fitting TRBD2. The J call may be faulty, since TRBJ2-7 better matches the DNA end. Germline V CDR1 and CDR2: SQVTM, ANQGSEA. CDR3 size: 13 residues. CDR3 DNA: TGCAGCGTGTCCGGGGGGATGGACTACGAGCAGTACTTC. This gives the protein CSVSGGMDYEQYF.

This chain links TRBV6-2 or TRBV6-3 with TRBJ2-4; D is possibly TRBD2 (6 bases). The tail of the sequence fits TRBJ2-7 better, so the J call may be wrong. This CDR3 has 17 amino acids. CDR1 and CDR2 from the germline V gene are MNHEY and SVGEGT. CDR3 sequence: CASTSRSGPTGSYEQYF. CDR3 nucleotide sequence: TGTGCCAGCACATCTCGATCCGGGCCCACCGGGAGCTACGAGCAGTACTTC.

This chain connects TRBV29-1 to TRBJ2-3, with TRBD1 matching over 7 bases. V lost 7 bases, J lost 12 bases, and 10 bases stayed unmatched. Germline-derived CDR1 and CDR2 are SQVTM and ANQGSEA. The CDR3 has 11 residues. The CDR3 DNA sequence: TGCAGCGCCCAACAGGGGCATTTACAGTATTTT. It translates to CSAQQGHLQYF.

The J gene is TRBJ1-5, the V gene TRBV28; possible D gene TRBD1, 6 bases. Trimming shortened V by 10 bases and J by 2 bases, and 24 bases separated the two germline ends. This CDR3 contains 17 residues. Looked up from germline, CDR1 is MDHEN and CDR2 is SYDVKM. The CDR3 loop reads CAIGGRQDPRGNQPQHF. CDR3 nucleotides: TGTGCCATCGGGGGGCGACAGGATCCTCGGGGCAATCAGCCCCAGCATTTT. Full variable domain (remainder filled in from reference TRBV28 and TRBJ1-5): DVKVTQSSRYLVKRTGEKVFLECVQDMDHENMFWYRQDPGLGLRLIYFSYDVKMKEKGDIPEGYSVSREKKERFSLILESASTNQTSMYLCAIGGRQDPRGNQPQHFGDGTRLSIL.

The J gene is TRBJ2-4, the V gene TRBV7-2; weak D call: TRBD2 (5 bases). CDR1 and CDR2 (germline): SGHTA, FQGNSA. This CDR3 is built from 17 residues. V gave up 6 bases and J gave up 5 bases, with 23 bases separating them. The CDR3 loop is CASSPPLLVRAENIQYF. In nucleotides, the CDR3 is TGTGCCAGCAGTCCCCCGCTCCTGGTGAGGGCCGAAAACATTCAGTACTTC. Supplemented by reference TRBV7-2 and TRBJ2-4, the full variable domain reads GAGVSQSPSNKVTEKGKDVELRCDPISGHTALYWYRQSLGQGLEFLIYFQGNSAPDKSGLPSDRFSAERTGGSVSTLTIQRTQQEDSAVYLCASSPPLLVRAENIQYFGAGTRLSVL.

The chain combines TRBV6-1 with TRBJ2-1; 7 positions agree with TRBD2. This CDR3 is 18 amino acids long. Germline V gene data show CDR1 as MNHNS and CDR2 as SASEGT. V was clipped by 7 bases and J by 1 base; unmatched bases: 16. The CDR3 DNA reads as TGTGCCAGCATAAGGGGCAGCGGGACCTTGGGTTCCTACAATGAGCAGTTCTTC. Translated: CASIRGSGTLGSYNEQFF.

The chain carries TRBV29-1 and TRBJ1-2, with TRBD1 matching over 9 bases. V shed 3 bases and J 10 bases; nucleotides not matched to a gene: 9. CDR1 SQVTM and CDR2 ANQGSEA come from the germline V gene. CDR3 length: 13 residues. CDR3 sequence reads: CSVDHRDRVVYTF. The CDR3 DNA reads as TGCAGCGTTGACCACCGGGACAGGGTCGTCTACACCTTC.

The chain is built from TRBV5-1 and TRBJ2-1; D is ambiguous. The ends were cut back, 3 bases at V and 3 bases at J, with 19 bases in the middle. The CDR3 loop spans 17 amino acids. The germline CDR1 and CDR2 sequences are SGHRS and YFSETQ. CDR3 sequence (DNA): TGCGCCAGCAGCTGGCCTAGATTGGTCGGCAACTACAATGAGCAGTTCTTC. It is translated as CASSWPRLVGNYNEQFF.

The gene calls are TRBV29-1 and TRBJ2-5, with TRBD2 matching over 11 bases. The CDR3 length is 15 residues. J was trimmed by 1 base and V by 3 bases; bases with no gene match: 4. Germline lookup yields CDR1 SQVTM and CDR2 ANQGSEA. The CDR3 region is CSVDSGLAGQETQYF. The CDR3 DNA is TGCAGCGTTGACTCTGGACTAGCGGGCCAAGAGACCCAGTACTTC.